The T cell receptor beta chain described here comes from a study of neurological immune-mediated disorders. Study-wide results and caveats: HTLV-1-associated myelopathy showed the most TCR clonal expansion; multiple sclerosis the least, below healthy controls. The repertoires of 18 of 34 multiple sclerosis patients were placed by phylogenetic grouping in a single related-CDR3 cluster, which may be a signature.

As for the cDNA, it was generated by 5'RACE with 10-nucleotide random UMIs. A single run covered 15-18 subjects with over 170 million TCR-beta sequences. One entry per CDR3 protein results from TCRdb running MiXCR on the 5' RACE reads. The table lists 130,000 or so distinct CDR3 sequences, more than 2.5% of them singletons. This clonotype was seen at least ten times. The antigen is undetermined. Germline assignment: CDR1 KGHSH and CDR2 LQKENI. This CDR3 is 14 amino acids long. Trimming pared 3 bases from V and 4 bases from J, leaving 9 bases between. This clonotype originated in a woman in her 30s with multiple sclerosis. Sequenced input: PBMCs. The J gene is TRBJ1-4, the V gene TRBV18; weak D call: TRBD1 (6 bases). The CDR3 protein is CASSPTGNNEKLFF. The CDR3, as DNA: TGTGCCAGCTCACCGACAGGAAATAATGAAAAACTGTTTTTT. Variable domain in full (rest from reference TRBV18 and TRBJ1-4): NAGVMQNPRHLVRRRGQEARLRCSPMKGHSHVYWYRQLPEEGLKFMVYLQKENIIDESGMPKERFSAEFPKEGPSILRIQQVVRGDSAAYFCASSPTGNNEKLFFGSGTQLSVL.